One sample yielded the 20 T cell receptor beta chains listed below, sequenced in a study of OX40 agonist ivuxolimab in advanced cancers. Only in-frame clones appear in the TCRdb table, and some are missing; sequencing was by immunoSEQ multiplex PCR. The sample holds 28,000 or so clones, approximately 85% seen once. The source was CD4+ or CD8+ T cells sorted from blood, collected in a trial of the OX40 agonist ivuxolimab. The receptors come from an adult with an advanced solid tumor such as melanoma, head and neck, liver or kidney cancer.

This chain uses TRBV7-6 with TRBJ1-4, with no clear D. This CDR3 comprises 14 residues. Looked up from germline, CDR1 is SGHVS and CDR2 is FNYEAQ. The V end lost 6 bases, the J end lost 4 bases, and 12 bases lay between the germline ends. The CDR3 region has the DNA TGTGCCAGCAGTAACGGTGCCTTTAATGAAAAACTGTTTTTT. It is translated as CASSNGAFNEKLFF.

The chain recombines TRBV2 with TRBJ1-2; the D gene is possibly TRBD1 (6 bases). The V gene's germline CDR1 is SNHLY and CDR2 FYNNEI. The CDR3 is 13 amino acids. Deletions cut 3 bases from V and 6 bases from J, with 11 bases between. DNA of the CDR3: TGTGCCAGCAGTGATTTCACAGGGAATGGCTACACCTTC. The encoded protein is CASSDFTGNGYTF.

CDR3 loop: CASSASGRPNEQFF. The CDR3 coding sequence is TGTGCCAGCAGCGCTAGCGGGAGGCCCAATGAGCAGTTCTTC. This chain joins TRBV9 and TRBJ2-1, with 11 nucleotides matching TRBD2. V dropped 3 bases and J dropped 6; count of bases not matched to a gene: 2. This CDR3 is built from 14 residues. Germline V gene lookup returns CDR1 SGDLS and CDR2 YYNGEE. Variable domain in full (rest from reference TRBV9 and TRBJ2-1): DSGVTQTPKHLITATGQRVTLRCSPRSGDLSVYWYQQSLDQGLQFLIQYYNGEERAKGNILERFSAQQFPDLHSELNLSSLELGDSALYFCASSASGRPNEQFFGPGTRLTVL.

By share, this clone ranks as large. The chain carries TRBV5-8 and TRBJ1-3, with TRBD1 as a possible D gene (5 bases). This CDR3 contains 15 residues. Germline V gives CDR1 SGHTS, CDR2 YDEGEE. Trimming removed 4 bases at V and 2 bases at J, with 13 bases between. CDR3 sequence reads: CASSRFGGAGNTIYF. The CDR3 region has the DNA TGTGCCAGCAGCCGCTTCGGGGGGGCTGGAAACACCATATATTTT. Drawing the rest from reference TRBV5-8 and TRBJ1-3, the complete variable domain is EAGVTQSPTHLIKTRGQQATLRCSPISGHTSVYWYQQALGLGLQFLLWYDEGEERNRGNFPPRFSGRQFPNYSSELNVNALELEDSALYLCASSRFGGAGNTIYFGEGSWLTVV.

The DNA of the CDR3 is TGTGCCAGCAGCGCTTCGAACACCGGGGAGCTGTTTTTT. It translates to CASSASNTGELFF. The chain carries TRBV9 and TRBJ2-2, with D uncertain. Germline V CDR1 and CDR2: SGDLS, YYNGEE. The CDR3 consists of 13 residues. The V and J ends lost 3 bases and 0 bases respectively, with 3 bases between them.

The chain uses TRBV6-1 and TRBJ2-3; 13 bases fit TRBD2. This CDR3 is built from 16 residues. The germline CDR1 and CDR2 sequences are MNHNS and SASEGT. The junction had 3 bases not matched to a gene; V was cut back by 2 bases and J by 4 bases. DNA for the CDR3: TGTGCCAGCAGTGAACAGGGACTAGCGGGGTCAGATACGCAGTATTTT. It encodes CASSEQGLAGSDTQYF.

The chain employs TRBV4-3 and TRBJ2-7; weak D call: TRBD2 (5 bases). Trimming took 1 base from V and 3 from J, leaving 7 bases between them. The V gene's germline CDR1 is LGHNA and CDR2 YSLEER. The CDR3 has 13 amino acids. CDR3 DNA: TGCGCCAGCAGCCAAGTAGGGAGCTACGAGCAGTACTTC. Protein sequence: CASSQVGSYEQYF.

This clone was seen once. The V call is TRBV5-1, the J call TRBJ1-1; the D gene is possibly TRBD1 (5 bases). V dropped 1 base and J dropped 1 base, with 11 bases sitting between them. Germline V CDR1 and CDR2: SGHRS, YFSETQ. CDR3 length: 15 residues. The CDR3 spells CASSLYQGTNTEAFF. CDR3 sequence (DNA): TGCGCCAGCAGCTTGTATCAGGGAACGAACACTGAAGCTTTCTTT.

CDR3 DNA sequence: TGTGCCAGCAGCTTATACTCGGGGTTACACTCTGGAAACACCATATATTTT. Its translation: CASSLYSGLHSGNTIYF. This chain connects TRBV7-2 to TRBJ1-3; D is undetermined. The V gene's germline CDR1 is SGHTA and CDR2 FQGNSA. Deletions cut 2 bases from V and 0 bases from J, with 14 bases between. The CDR3 runs 17 residues.

The CDR3 nucleotides are TGTGCCAGCAGCCAAGTACGTGGGGTGTCCTACGAGCAGTACTTC. As protein: CASSQVRGVSYEQYF. This sequence joins TRBV14 and TRBJ2-7; D unresolved. Germline CDR1 SGHDN, CDR2 FVKESK. V was cut by 1 base and J by 1 base, with 11 bases left in between. This CDR3 has 15 amino acids.

The chain recombines TRBV27 with TRBJ2-1, with 10 bases aligning to TRBD2. The trim removed 6 bases at V and 6 bases at J, leaving 8 bases unmatched. The germline V gene encodes CDR1 MNHEY and CDR2 SMNVEV (reference sequence). CDR3 length equals 15 residues. The CDR3 sequence: CASSHTSGVANEQFF. The CDR3 nucleotides read TGTGCCAGCAGCCACACTAGCGGGGTAGCCAATGAGCAGTTCTTC.

The V and J genes are TRBV19 and TRBJ2-7, with TRBD1 identical over 10 bases. The germline CDR1 and CDR2 sequences are LNHDA and SQIVND (reference sequence). The CDR3 covers 14 residues. Trimming removed 3 bases from V and 2 bases from J; junction bases left unmatched: 1. The CDR3 DNA reads as TGTGCCAGTAGTATCGGGACAGGGGCCTACGAGCAGTACTTC. Encoded protein: CASSIGTGAYEQYF. Complete variable domain (other parts from reference TRBV19 and TRBJ2-7): DGGITQSPKYLFRKEGQNVTLSCEQNLNHDAMYWYRQDPGQGLRLIYYSQIVNDFQKGDIAEGYSVSREKKESFPLTVTSAQKNPTAFYLCASSIGTGAYEQYFGPGTRLTVT.

This chain connects TRBV27 to TRBJ2-1; 14 bases are shared with TRBD2. With 5 bases clipped from V and 9 bases from J, the junction kept 6 bases outside the gene matches. This CDR3 has 15 amino acids. The germline gives CDR1 MNHEY, CDR2 SMNVEV (reference sequence). CDR3 residues: CASSPGTSGSGEQFF. CDR3 DNA: TGTGCCAGCAGTCCCGGGACTAGCGGGAGTGGTGAGCAGTTCTTC.

The chain combines TRBV4-2 with TRBJ2-2, with a tentative D call TRBD1 (5 bases). Germline-derived CDR1 and CDR2 are LGHNA and YNFKEQ. This CDR3 spans 18 amino acids. The V end was cut by 0 bases, the J end by 1 base, with 15 bases between. The CDR3 coding sequence is TGTGCCAGCAGCCAAGATTCGTTGCACAGGATGAACACCGGGGAGCTGTTTTTT. Translated: CASSQDSLHRMNTGELFF.

In its sample, this clone was seen once. This chain joins TRBV6-1 and TRBJ2-7; TRBD2 matches 10 bases. V trimming: 4 bases; J trimming: 7 bases; junction bases outside the gene matches: 10. CDR3 length: 15 amino acids. CDR1 and CDR2 (germline): MNHNS, SASEGT. In nucleotides, the CDR3 is TGTGCCAGCAGTGGCCTTTCCGGGACTAGCGAAGAGCAGTACTTC. Translating gives CASSGLSGTSEEQYF.

The V and J genes are TRBV4-1 and TRBJ2-1; a weak D match, TRBD1 (6 bases). V was cut by 4 bases and J by 7 bases, with 14 bases left in between. Germline V gene sequence: CDR1 MGHRA, CDR2 YSYEKL. There are 14 residues in the CDR3. The CDR3 loop reads CASSLPTGQNEQFF. DNA of the CDR3: TGCGCCAGCAGCCTCCCAACAGGGCAGAATGAGCAGTTCTTC.

The chain joins TRBV7-2 to TRBJ1-5, with D unclear. The germline V and J ends were trimmed by 4 bases and 8 bases, with 12 bases remaining between them. Germline-derived CDR1 and CDR2 are SGHTA and FQGNSA. The CDR3 sequence is 13 residues long. The CDR3 region has the DNA TGTGCCAGCAGCTCCCTACATGGTGAGCCCCAGCATTTT. Translated: CASSSLHGEPQHF.

The chain has TRBV6-5 and TRBJ2-5, with 7 bases that match TRBD1. The CDR3 has 16 amino acids. J gave up 4 bases and V 2 bases, and 10 bases lay outside the gene matches. Germline CDR1 is MNHEY and CDR2 is SVGAGI. CDR3 amino acids: CASSYTQGIEGETQYF. As DNA, the CDR3 is TGTGCCAGCAGTTACACACAGGGGATTGAAGGAGAGACCCAGTACTTC.

The chain employs TRBV5-4 and TRBJ1-5; D possibly corresponds to TRBD1 (6 bases). This CDR3 region has 16 residues. V shed 4 bases and J shed 6 bases, with 20 bases lying between them. Germline loops: CDR1 SGHNT, CDR2 YYREEE (reference sequence). The CDR3 sequence: CASSAGHPLWSQPQHF. The CDR3 DNA is TGTGCCAGCAGCGCGGGACACCCCCTTTGGAGTCAGCCCCAGCATTTT.

V is TRBV5-5 and J is TRBJ1-1; D possibly corresponds to TRBD1 (5 bases). V gave up 2 bases and J gave up 4 bases, with 9 bases separating them. Germline-derived CDR1 and CDR2 are SGHKS and YYEKEE (reference sequence). There are 13 residues in the CDR3. Written as DNA, the CDR3 is TGTGCCAGCAGCTTAGGGGTCGCCACTGAAGCTTTCTTT. Protein: CASSLGVATEAFF.